These 20 T cell receptor beta chains originate from one sample sequenced in a study of cytomegalovirus exposure and HLA in healthy donors. The study ran its PCR with 60 Vbeta and 13 Jbeta primers. Sequencing used immunoSEQ multiplex PCR; TCRdb keeps in-frame clones, though not all of them. The data hold about 120,000 clones, with over 75% observed a single time. The sequencing input was PBMCs. These receptors came from a woman between 18 and 30 years old in good health and CMV-seronegative.

The chain is built from TRBV5-1 and TRBJ2-2, with 8 bases matching TRBD2. Trimming removed 4 bases from V and 4 bases from J; junction bases left unmatched: 12. The CDR3 totals 17 residues. CDR1 and CDR2 (germline): SGHRS, YFSETQ. The CDR3 sequence is CASSLLSGGEFTGELFF. DNA of the CDR3: TGCGCCAGCAGCCTCCTGAGCGGGGGCGAATTCACCGGGGAGCTGTTTTTT.

The V and J genes are TRBV27 and TRBJ1-1; TRBD1 might be the D (5 bases). The ends were cut back, 3 bases at V and 1 base at J, with 18 bases in the middle. Germline V gene data show CDR1 as MNHEY and CDR2 as SMNVEV (reference sequence). The CDR3 is 17 amino acids. DNA for the CDR3: TGTGCCAGCAGTTTTTTCGGTCGGGGGGGTGAGAACACTGAAGCTTTCTTT. Protein product: CASSFFGRGGENTEAFF.

The rearrangement joins TRBV7-9 to TRBJ1-4; D is possibly TRBD1 (5 bases). Trimming took 3 bases from V and 2 from J, leaving 10 bases between them. The germline V gene encodes CDR1 SEHNR and CDR2 FQNEAQ (reference sequence). There are 15 residues in the CDR3. The CDR3 loop is CASSFPTATNEKLFF. The CDR3 nucleotides are TGTGCCAGCAGCTTCCCGACAGCCACTAATGAAAAACTGTTTTTT. Using reference TRBV7-9 and TRBJ1-4 for the parts outside the CDR3, the full variable domain is DTGVSQNPRHKITKRGQNVTFRCDPISEHNRLYWYRQTLGQGPEFLTYFQNEAQLEKSRLLSDRFSAERPKGSFSTLEIQRTEQGDSAMYLCASSFPTATNEKLFFGSGTQLSVL.

This sequence joins TRBV4-1 and TRBJ2-1; TRBD2 matches at 9 bases. This CDR3 region has 16 residues. CDR1 and CDR2 (germline): MGHRA, YSYEKL. Trimming at V came to 1 base and at J to 6 bases, leaving 7 bases not matched to a gene. For the CDR3, the DNA is TGCGCCAGCAGCCAAGTCGCGGGGGGGGCCGCCAATGAGCAGTTCTTC. Translating it yields CASSQVAGGAANEQFF.

V is TRBV4-1 and J is TRBJ1-1, with 11 bases that match TRBD1. The trim removed 3 bases at V and 0 bases at J, leaving 3 bases unmatched. This CDR3 has 16 residues. Germline-derived CDR1 and CDR2 are MGHRA and YSYEKL. The CDR3 sequence is CASSHGTGGLNTEAFF. The CDR3 DNA follows: TGCGCCAGCAGCCACGGGACAGGGGGGCTGAACACTGAAGCTTTCTTT.

The chain combines TRBV15 with TRBJ2-7, with 9 bases aligning to TRBD2. The CDR3 is made up of 14 amino acids. The germline V gene encodes CDR1 LNHNV and CDR2 YYDKDF (reference sequence). With 11 bases clipped from V and 0 bases from J, the junction kept 8 bases outside the gene matches. In DNA form, the CDR3 reads TGTGCCGTAGGGAGCGGGAGGAGCTCCTACGAGCAGTACTTC. Its protein product is CAVGSGRSSYEQYF.

V gene TRBV30 combines with J gene TRBJ2-3, with 8 bases that match TRBD2. Germline CDR1 and CDR2: GTSNPN and SVGIG (reference sequence). V trimming: 0 bases; J trimming: 8 bases; junction bases outside the gene matches: 10. The CDR3 totals 15 residues. CDR3 nucleotides: TGTGCCTGGAGTGTAATTGGCGGGGGGCATGGTACGCAGTATTTT. This translates into CAWSVIGGGHGTQYF.

The CDR3 nucleotides are TGTGCCAGCAGCCAGGGGGGAGAGCCGTACAATGAGCAGTTCTTC. Amino acid sequence: CASSQGGEPYNEQFF. The rearrangement links TRBV5-8 to TRBJ2-1; TRBD1 might be the D (7 bases). The CDR3 totals 15 residues. Germline-derived CDR1 and CDR2 are SGHTS and YDEGEE. Trimming removed 4 bases at V and 4 bases at J, with 15 bases between. The whole variable domain, filled in from reference TRBV5-8 and TRBJ2-1, reads EAGVTQSPTHLIKTRGQQATLRCSPISGHTSVYWYQQALGLGLQFLLWYDEGEERNRGNFPPRFSGRQFPNYSSELNVNALELEDSALYLCASSQGGEPYNEQFFGPGTRLTVL.

This chain uses TRBV7-9 with TRBJ1-2; TRBD1 aligns across 8 bases. The CDR3 runs to 16 residues. Germline CDR1 SEHNR, CDR2 FQNEAQ (reference sequence). V gave up 6 bases and J gave up 1 base; unmatched junction bases: 10. In DNA form, the CDR3 reads TGTGCCAGCAGAAAGGCCGGACAGGGCTTTAACTATGGCTACACCTTC. This encodes CASRKAGQGFNYGYTF.

This chain uses TRBV4-1 with TRBJ2-1, with 7 bases matching TRBD2. The germline V gene encodes CDR1 MGHRA and CDR2 YSYEKL. Trimming cost V 2 bases and J 4 bases; bases outside gene matches: 8. The CDR3 has 16 residues. The CDR3 coding sequence is TGCGCCAGCAGCCAACCAGCGGGAAGGGCGTACAATGAGCAGTTCTTC. Translating it yields CASSQPAGRAYNEQFF.

V is TRBV10-3 and J is TRBJ1-6, with a weak D call TRBD1 (5 bases). Germline values: CDR1 ENHRY, CDR2 SYGVKD. The V and J ends lost 6 bases and 9 bases respectively, with 12 bases between them. This CDR3 contains 13 residues. The CDR3 loop is CAIRTPGGSPLHF. CDR3 coding DNA: TGTGCCATCAGAACTCCCGGGGGTTCACCCCTCCACTTT.

With regard to this clone: An end of the junction differs from the germline gene, which may be a read error. Other nucleotide sequences from this sample produce the same CDR3. The chain couples TRBV28 to TRBJ1-4; 7 positions match TRBD1. CDR3 size: 15 residues. From germline, CDR1 is MDHEN and CDR2 SYDVKM. This CDR3 is CASGILTGVNEKLFF. The CDR3 DNA is TGTGCCAGCGGTATTTTAACAGGGGTTAATGAGAAACTGTTTTTT. Variable domain in full (rest from reference TRBV28 and TRBJ1-4): DVKVTQSSRYLVKRTGEKVFLECVQDMDHENMFWYRQDPGLGLRLIYFSYDVKMKEKGDIPEGYSVSREKKERFSLILESASTNQTSMYLCASGILTGVNEKLFFGSGTQLSVL.

The chain is built from TRBV6-1 and TRBJ2-7; D is undetermined. The ends were cut back, 5 bases at V and 0 bases at J, with 8 bases in the middle. Germline V gene lookup returns CDR1 MNHNS and CDR2 SASEGT. CDR3 length equals 13 residues. The CDR3 bases are TGTGCCAGCAGTCACGGTAGCTCCTACGAGCAGTACTTC. Translated, it gives CASSHGSSYEQYF.

In its sample, this clone was seen a few times. J is TRBJ2-1 and V is TRBV7-9, with a tentative D call TRBD2 (5 bases). CDR1 SEHNR and CDR2 FQNEAQ come from the germline V gene (reference sequence). Trimming left V 5 bases short and J 0 bases short, with 11 bases between. CDR3 length: 15 amino acids. Here the CDR3 reads CASSTDWSSYNEQFF. The CDR3 coding sequence is TGTGCCAGCAGCACGGACTGGAGCTCCTACAATGAGCAGTTCTTC.

This sequence joins TRBV6-1 and TRBJ2-3; D may be TRBD2 (5 bases). The germline CDR1 and CDR2 sequences are MNHNS and SASEGT. Trimming cost V 0 bases and J 0 bases, with 13 bases left between them. This CDR3 contains 17 residues. CDR3 region: CASSEAASSSSTDTQYF. In DNA form, the CDR3 reads TGTGCCAGCAGTGAAGCGGCTAGCAGTTCTAGCACAGATACGCAGTATTTT.

The sample holds one count of this clone. The chain recombines TRBV5-1 with TRBJ1-1; D uncertain. The CDR3 has 14 residues. Germline V gene data show CDR1 as SGHRS and CDR2 as YFSETQ. The V end was cut by 4 bases, the J end by 0 bases, with 10 bases between. The DNA of the CDR3 is TGCGCCAGCAGCGTGGATACAGTGAACACTGAAGCTTTCTTT. Amino acids: CASSVDTVNTEAFF. The full variable domain, with the rest looked up from reference TRBV5-1 and TRBJ1-1, is KAGVTQTPRYLIKTRGQQVTLSCSPISGHRSVSWYQQTPGQGLQFLFEYFSETQRNKGNFPGRFSGRQFSNSRSEMNVSTLELGDSALYLCASSVDTVNTEAFFGQGTRLTVV.

This sequence joins TRBV2 and TRBJ2-1; D is perhaps TRBD2 (6 bases). V lost 4 bases, J lost 9 bases, and 16 bases lay in between. The CDR3 totals 14 residues. From germline, CDR1 is SNHLY and CDR2 FYNNEI. This chain's CDR3 is CASSGLEEEGEQFF. CDR3 DNA sequence: TGTGCCAGCAGTGGACTAGAGGAAGAGGGTGAGCAGTTCTTC.

The chain is built from TRBV5-6 and TRBJ2-1; D possibly corresponds to TRBD2 (6 bases). V was pared by 2 bases and J by 9 bases, with 18 bases between. This CDR3 contains 15 residues. Germline lookup yields CDR1 SGHDT and CDR2 YYEEEE. CDR3 sequence: CASSFKLSGLGEQFF. The CDR3, as DNA: TGTGCCAGCAGCTTTAAATTATCGGGACTCGGTGAGCAGTTCTTC.

Only one count was recorded for this clone. V usage is TRBV27 and J usage is TRBJ1-1; D remains ambiguous. This CDR3 is 14 amino acids long. CDR1 and CDR2 (germline): MNHEY, SMNVEV (reference sequence). The germline V and J ends were trimmed by 2 bases and 1 base, with 8 bases remaining between them. The CDR3 here is CASSLHEGNTEAFF. In DNA, the CDR3 is TGTGCCAGCAGTTTACACGAGGGGAACACTGAAGCTTTCTTT.

This clone was seen more than once but under ten times. V usage is TRBV5-4 and J usage is TRBJ2-7, with 8 positions matching TRBD2. The CDR3 totals 16 residues. Germline CDR1 and CDR2: SGHNT and YYREEE (reference sequence). The junction had 10 bases not matched to a gene; V was cut back by 1 base and J by 4 bases. CDR3 sequence reads: CASSLTSGFGGYEQYF. The CDR3 region has the DNA TGTGCCAGCAGCTTGACTAGCGGATTTGGAGGGTACGAGCAGTACTTC.